The next 22 T cell receptor beta chains were all read from a single sample in a study of OX40 agonist ivuxolimab in advanced cancers. The assay was immunoSEQ multiplex PCR, and TCRdb's table has in-frame clones only and misses some. Of tens of thousands of clones in the sample, roughly 92% were seen once. The specimen was CD4+ or CD8+ T cells sorted from blood, collected in a trial of the OX40 agonist ivuxolimab. These receptors all come from an adult with an advanced solid tumor such as melanoma, head and neck, liver or kidney cancer.

This clone was seen once. This chain connects TRBV5-1 to TRBJ1-1; 8 bases map to TRBD1. V shed 4 bases and J 4 bases; nucleotides not matched to a gene: 9. The CDR3 runs 15 residues. The germline V gene has CDR1 SGHRS and CDR2 YFSETQ. The CDR3 spells CASSRAGGEGTEAFF. CDR3 bases: TGCGCCAGCAGCAGAGCAGGGGGCGAGGGCACTGAAGCTTTCTTT. Filled out from reference TRBV5-1 and TRBJ1-1, the complete variable domain reads KAGVTQTPRYLIKTRGQQVTLSCSPISGHRSVSWYQQTPGQGLQFLFEYFSETQRNKGNFPGRFSGRQFSNSRSEMNVSTLELGDSALYLCASSRAGGEGTEAFFGQGTRLTVV.

This sequence joins TRBV15 and TRBJ1-3, with D possibly being TRBD1 (6 bases). The CDR3 has 15 residues. The V gene lost 8 bases and the J gene lost 1 base, with 15 bases spanning the gap. The germline V gene has CDR1 LNHNV and CDR2 YYDKDF (reference sequence). The CDR3 here is CATRLTGPSGNTIYF. CDR3 nucleotides: TGTGCCACCCGCCTAACAGGGCCTTCTGGAAACACCATATATTTT.

The V call is TRBV5-4, the J call TRBJ1-2; D is unclear. The CDR3 spans 13 residues. Germline CDR1 SGHNT, CDR2 YYREEE (reference sequence). Trimming left V 0 bases short and J 6 bases short, with 9 bases between. CDR3 amino acids: CASSLEGTNGYTF. Written as DNA, the CDR3 is TGTGCCAGCAGCTTGGAGGGCACTAATGGCTACACCTTC.

The chain links TRBV19 to TRBJ2-5, with 7 bases that match TRBD1. CDR1 and CDR2 from the germline V gene are LNHDA and SQIVND (reference sequence). V shed 5 bases, J shed 3 bases, and the junction held 18 bases outside the gene matches. CDR3 length equals 18 residues. In DNA, the CDR3 is TGTGCCAGTAGTTCCAGCCAGGAGCCGGGACAGACTAAAGAGACCCAGTACTTC. Translating gives CASSSSQEPGQTKETQYF. Full variable domain (rest looked up from reference TRBV19 and TRBJ2-5): DGGITQSPKYLFRKEGQNVTLSCEQNLNHDAMYWYRQDPGQGLRLIYYSQIVNDFQKGDIAEGYSVSREKKESFPLTVTSAQKNPTAFYLCASSSSQEPGQTKETQYFGPGTRLLVL.

CDR3 bases: TGTGCCTGGGACGGGACTAGCGGTTTCACCGGGGAGCTGTTTTTT. Residues: CAWDGTSGFTGELFF. V is TRBV30 and J is TRBJ2-2, with 11 bases fitting TRBD2. Unmatched junction bases numbered 6, after V lost 5 bases and J lost 4 bases. The CDR3 consists of 15 residues. The germline V gene encodes CDR1 GTSNPN and CDR2 SVGIG (reference sequence).

This chain joins TRBV2 and TRBJ1-1, with 7 bases identical to TRBD1. V was pared by 9 bases and J by 3 bases, with 10 bases of the junction left unmatched. This CDR3 contains 14 residues. Germline-derived CDR1 and CDR2 are SNHLY and FYNNEI. CDR3 in amino acids: CASKQGTGDTEAFF. CDR3 sequence (DNA): TGTGCCAGTAAACAGGGGACGGGGGACACTGAAGCTTTCTTT.

The table lists this clone with a count of one. This chain connects TRBV5-1 to TRBJ2-3; D is undetermined. Looked up from germline, CDR1 is SGHRS and CDR2 is YFSETQ. Trimming cost V 7 bases and J 2 bases, with 17 bases left between them. The CDR3 is 15 residues long. This chain's CDR3 is CASCLVGFSTDTQYF. CDR3 DNA: TGCGCCAGCTGTTTGGTGGGGTTCTCCACAGATACGCAGTATTTT.

This clone came up once. This chain uses TRBV9 with TRBJ2-1; TRBD2 aligns across 11 bases. The CDR3 loop spans 16 amino acids. Germline V lookup: CDR1 SGDLS, CDR2 YYNGEE. The junction had 2 bases not matched to a gene; V was cut back by 0 bases and J by 3 bases. The CDR3 DNA is TGTGCCAGCAGCGTAGCTACTAGCGGGGGCTACAATGAGCAGTTCTTC. It is translated as CASSVATSGGYNEQFF. Drawing the rest from reference TRBV9 and TRBJ2-1, the complete variable domain is DSGVTQTPKHLITATGQRVTLRCSPRSGDLSVYWYQQSLDQGLQFLIQYYNGEERAKGNILERFSAQQFPDLHSELNLSSLELGDSALYFCASSVATSGGYNEQFFGPGTRLTVL.

The V call is TRBV6-6, the J call TRBJ1-2, with TRBD1 identical over 9 bases. The CDR3 spans 15 residues. V shed 4 bases and J 6 bases; nucleotides not matched to a gene: 9. The germline V gene encodes CDR1 MNHNY and CDR2 SVGAGI (reference sequence). The CDR3 nucleotides are TGTGCCAGCAGTTCAACCCGCGGGACAGGGAATGGCTACACCTTC. It is translated as CASSSTRGTGNGYTF.

The chain links TRBV12-5 to TRBJ2-1, with D unresolved. CDR1 and CDR2 from the germline V gene are LGHNT and FRNRAP. V was cut by 1 base and J by 3 bases, with 10 bases left in between. The CDR3 is 15 residues long. CDR3 in amino acids: CASGLGSTFYNEQFF. The CDR3 coding sequence is TGTGCTAGTGGTTTGGGCAGCACTTTCTACAATGAGCAGTTCTTC.

The V call is TRBV7-5, the J call TRBJ1-3; the DNA was not used to check the table's D call, TRBD1. TRBV7-5 is a recognized pseudogene. The CDR3 is 18 residues long. CDR3 sequence: CARSSGTGSPYSGNTIYF. The CDR3 DNA reads as TGTGCCAGAAGCTCAGGGACAGGGTCCCCATACTCTGGAAACACCATATATTTT.

The CDR3 region is CASSSSGVEQFF. DNA of the CDR3: TGTGCCAGCAGCTCGAGCGGGGTCGAGCAGTTCTTC. This chain links TRBV11-3 with TRBJ2-1; 7 bases line up with TRBD2. J lost 10 bases, V lost 4 bases, and 4 bases had no gene match. There are 12 residues in the CDR3. Germline V gene data show CDR1 as SGHNT and CDR2 as YENEEA.

The gene calls are TRBV4-2 and TRBJ1-2, with no clear D. The CDR3 contains 12 residues. Germline lookup yields CDR1 LGHNA and CDR2 YNFKEQ. Trimming left V 1 base short and J 5 bases short, with 5 bases between. CDR3 sequence (DNA): TGTGCCAGCAGCCAAGGGGCATATGGCTACACCTTC. Its translation is CASSQGAYGYTF.

The genes are TRBV6-5 and TRBJ2-3; 10 nucleotides line up with TRBD2. The CDR3 is 16 residues long. Unmatched junction bases numbered 5, after V lost 2 bases and J lost 3 bases. CDR1 MNHEY and CDR2 SVGAGI come from the germline V gene. Here the CDR3 DNA reads TGTGCCAGCAGTTACCAGCGGGGGGGCCGAACAGATACGCAGTATTTT. It specifies CASSYQRGGRTDTQYF.

This clone was recorded a few times. The rearrangement joins TRBV19 to TRBJ1-5; D remains unclear. Germline CDR1 and CDR2: LNHDA and SQIVND (reference sequence). The V end was cut by 5 bases, the J end by 6 bases, with 17 bases between. This CDR3 region has 15 residues. The CDR3, as DNA: TGTGCCAGTAGTCAGCCGATTAAGGCGAGTCAGCCCCAGCATTTT. It translates to CASSQPIKASQPQHF.

The chain is built from TRBV19 and TRBJ1-4, with 10 bases aligning to TRBD1. Germline V lookup: CDR1 LNHDA, CDR2 SQIVND (reference sequence). The CDR3 length is 15 residues. V was pared by 7 bases and J by 6 bases, with 8 bases of the junction left unmatched. DNA for the CDR3: TGTGCCAGTACCTACTCCGGGACAGGGGATGAAAAACTGTTTTTT. This translates into CASTYSGTGDEKLFF.

J is TRBJ2-3 and V is TRBV28, with D unclear. The V gene lost 7 bases and the J gene lost 0 bases, with 5 bases spanning the gap. The germline gives CDR1 MDHEN, CDR2 SYDVKM. The CDR3 runs 12 residues. The CDR3 protein is CASKVSTDTQYF. DNA for the CDR3: TGTGCCAGCAAGGTCAGCACAGATACGCAGTATTTT.

This clone has just one count. The J gene is TRBJ2-3, the V gene TRBV5-1; 14 bases fit TRBD2. The CDR3 totals 16 residues. CDR1 SGHRS and CDR2 YFSETQ come from the germline V gene. The V segment lost 4 bases and the J segment 6 bases; nucleotides outside the gene matches: 7. The CDR3 loop reads CASSPGLAGGADTQYF. The CDR3 DNA follows: TGCGCCAGCAGCCCCGGACTAGCGGGGGGCGCCGATACGCAGTATTTT.

The chain has TRBV11-2 and TRBJ2-3, with TRBD2 matching 8 bases. The CDR3 totals 16 residues. CDR1 is SGHAT and CDR2 is FQNNGV in the germline V gene. Unmatched junction bases numbered 7, after V lost 4 bases and J lost 1 base. CDR3 sequence reads: CASSWPGTSGTDTQYF. The DNA of the CDR3 is TGTGCCAGCAGCTGGCCCGGGACTAGTGGCACAGATACGCAGTATTTT.

V gene TRBV30 combines with J gene TRBJ1-2; D uncertain. Deletions cut 2 bases from V and 5 bases from J, with 6 bases between. CDR1 is GTSNPN and CDR2 is SVGIG in the germline V gene (reference sequence). The CDR3 spans 11 residues. In DNA form, the CDR3 reads TGTGCCTGGAGTCAGAGATATGGCTACACCTTC. Protein product: CAWSQRYGYTF.

The genes are TRBV7-2 and TRBJ2-1; tentatively, D is TRBD1 (6 bases). V lost 11 bases and J lost 0, with 20 bases in between. This CDR3 region has 16 residues. Germline V gene data show CDR1 as SGHTA and CDR2 as FQGNSA. CDR3 sequence reads: CASHRGGPGSYNEQFF. DNA for the CDR3: TGTGCCTCCCACCGAGGGGGACCGGGCTCCTACAATGAGCAGTTCTTC.

V usage is TRBV2 and J usage is TRBJ1-1; D might be TRBD1 (5 bases). Germline CDR1 reads SNHLY; CDR2 reads FYNNEI. The CDR3 contains 13 residues. V was shortened by 6 bases and J by 4 bases, with 12 bases between the two germline ends. The CDR3 DNA reads TGTGCCAGCAGCCTGGACAAAAGCACTGAAGCTTTCTTT. Translating gives CASSLDKSTEAFF.